The 5 T cell receptor beta chains presented below share a single source sample, sequenced in a study of T cells after yellow fever vaccination. In TCRdb, the 5' RACE reads were re-called with MiXCR into one record per CDR3 protein. This sample has 14,000 or so distinct CDR3 sequences, with 7.3% found just once. The source was PBMCs, either bulk or a sorted T-cell subset (CD4+, CD8+, memory, or dextramer-sorted; not recorded which), collected on the day of the yellow fever booster vaccination. These TCRs come from a man in his late teens or twenties who received the YFV17D yellow fever vaccine.

This clonotype showed up just a few times. The chain recombines TRBV20-1 with TRBJ2-4; 10 nucleotides agree with TRBD2. This CDR3 is built from 17 residues. CDR1 is DFQATT and CDR2 is SNEGSKA in the germline V gene (reference sequence). J gave up 6 bases and V 0 bases, and 11 bases lay outside the gene matches. In DNA form, the CDR3 reads TGCAGTGCTAGAGATCTCAGCGGGGGGGCGGGGGGAAACATTCAGTACTTC. Its translation is CSARDLSGGAGGNIQYF.

By proportion, this clonotype is medium-sized. The V gene is TRBV12-3 or TRBV12-4, the J gene TRBJ2-5; 7 bases are shared with TRBD1. The CDR3 contains 13 residues. V dropped 6 bases and J dropped 7; count of bases not matched to a gene: 8. The CDR3 sequence: CASSQQGIGTQYF. Here the CDR3 DNA reads TGTGCCAGCAGCCAACAGGGGATCGGGACCCAGTACTTC.

This clonotype has at least ten counts. This chain links TRBV18 with TRBJ1-6; 7 bases are a match to TRBD1. This CDR3 spans 16 amino acids. Unmatched junction bases numbered 10, after V lost 4 bases and J lost 7 bases. Germline V gives CDR1 KGHSH, CDR2 LQKENI. This CDR3 is CASSRRGGQLNSPLHF. The CDR3 nucleotides read TGTGCCAGCTCACGGCGAGGGGGACAGTTAAATTCACCCCTCCACTTT.

This clonotype was picked up many times. This chain uses TRBV20-1 with TRBJ2-3; the match to TRBD2 covers 9 bases. The CDR3 length is 16 residues. Trimming cost V 2 bases and J 0 bases; bases outside gene matches: 6. The germline V gene encodes CDR1 DFQATT and CDR2 SNEGSKA (reference sequence). Here the CDR3 DNA reads TGCAGTGCTAGAAAGCTAGCGGGGATTAGCACAGATACGCAGTATTTT. Translation gives CSARKLAGISTDTQYF.

In its sample, this clonotype is medium-sized (0.01 to 0.1%). This chain joins TRBV6-1 and TRBJ1-5; no clear D. V was shortened by 1 base and J by 3 bases, with 4 bases between the two germline ends. The CDR3 runs to 13 residues. Germline V gene data show CDR1 as MNHNS and CDR2 as SASEGT. CDR3 protein: CASSEDFNQPQHF. The CDR3 nucleotides are TGTGCCAGCAGTGAAGACTTCAATCAGCCCCAGCATTTT.